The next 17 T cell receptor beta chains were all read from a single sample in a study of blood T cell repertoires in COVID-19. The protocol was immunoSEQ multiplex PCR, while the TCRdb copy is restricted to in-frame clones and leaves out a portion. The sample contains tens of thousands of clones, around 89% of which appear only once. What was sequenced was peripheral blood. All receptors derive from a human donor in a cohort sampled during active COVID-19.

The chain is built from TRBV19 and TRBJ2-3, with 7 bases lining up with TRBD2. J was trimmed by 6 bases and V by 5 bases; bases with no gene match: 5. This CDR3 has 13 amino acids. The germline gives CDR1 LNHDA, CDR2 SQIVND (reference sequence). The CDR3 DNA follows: TGTGCCAGTAGTCCCCAGGGAGGGGATACGCAGTATTTT. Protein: CASSPQGGDTQYF.

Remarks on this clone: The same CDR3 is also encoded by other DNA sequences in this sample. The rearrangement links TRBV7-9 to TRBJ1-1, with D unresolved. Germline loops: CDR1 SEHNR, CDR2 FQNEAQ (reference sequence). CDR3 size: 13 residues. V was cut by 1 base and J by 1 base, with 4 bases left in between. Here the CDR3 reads CASSLGQNTEAFF. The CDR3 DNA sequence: TGTGCCAGCAGCTTAGGACAGAACACTGAAGCTTTCTTT.

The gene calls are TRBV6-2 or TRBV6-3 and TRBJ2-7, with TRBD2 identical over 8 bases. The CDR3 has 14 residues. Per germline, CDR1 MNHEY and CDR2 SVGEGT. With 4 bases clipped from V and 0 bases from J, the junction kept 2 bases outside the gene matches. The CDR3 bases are TGTGCCAGCAGTTTAGCGGGACTCTCCTACGAGCAGTACTTC. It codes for CASSLAGLSYEQYF.

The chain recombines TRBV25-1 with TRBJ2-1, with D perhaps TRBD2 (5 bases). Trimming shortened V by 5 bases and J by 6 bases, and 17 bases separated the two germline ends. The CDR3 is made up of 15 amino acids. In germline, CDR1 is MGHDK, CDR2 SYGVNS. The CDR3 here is CASSRRDHKGNEQFF. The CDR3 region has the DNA TGTGCCAGCAGTCGCCGGGATCACAAGGGCAATGAGCAGTTCTTC.

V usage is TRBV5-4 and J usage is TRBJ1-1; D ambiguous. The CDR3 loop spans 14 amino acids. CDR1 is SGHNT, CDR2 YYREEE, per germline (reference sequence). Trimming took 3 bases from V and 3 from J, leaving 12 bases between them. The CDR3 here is CASSSDYSDTEAFF. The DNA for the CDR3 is TGTGCCAGCAGCTCGGACTACTCGGACACTGAAGCTTTCTTT.

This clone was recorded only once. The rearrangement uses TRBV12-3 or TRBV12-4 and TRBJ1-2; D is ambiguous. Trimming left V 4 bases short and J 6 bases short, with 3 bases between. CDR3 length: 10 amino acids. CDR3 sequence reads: CASSYNGYTF. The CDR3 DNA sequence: TGTGCCAGCAGTTACAATGGCTACACCTTC.

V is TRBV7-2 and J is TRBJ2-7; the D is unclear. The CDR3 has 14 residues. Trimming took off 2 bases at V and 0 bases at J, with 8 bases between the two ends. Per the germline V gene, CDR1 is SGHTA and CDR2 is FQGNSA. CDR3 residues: CASSLTASSYEQYF. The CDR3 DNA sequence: TGTGCCAGCAGCTTAACCGCTAGCTCCTACGAGCAGTACTTC.

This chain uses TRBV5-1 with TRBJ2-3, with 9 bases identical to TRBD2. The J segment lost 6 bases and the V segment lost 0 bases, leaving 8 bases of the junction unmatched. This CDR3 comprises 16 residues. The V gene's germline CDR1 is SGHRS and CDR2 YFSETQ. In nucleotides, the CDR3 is TGCGCCAGCAGCTTGGAGGAGTGGCGGGGGGGCGATACGCAGTATTTT. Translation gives CASSLEEWRGGDTQYF.

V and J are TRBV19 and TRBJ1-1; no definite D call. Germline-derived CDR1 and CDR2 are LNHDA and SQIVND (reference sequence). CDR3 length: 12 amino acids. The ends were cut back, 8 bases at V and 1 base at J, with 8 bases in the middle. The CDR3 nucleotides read TGTGCCAGTTATAGCCCGAACACTGAAGCTTTCTTT. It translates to CASYSPNTEAFF.

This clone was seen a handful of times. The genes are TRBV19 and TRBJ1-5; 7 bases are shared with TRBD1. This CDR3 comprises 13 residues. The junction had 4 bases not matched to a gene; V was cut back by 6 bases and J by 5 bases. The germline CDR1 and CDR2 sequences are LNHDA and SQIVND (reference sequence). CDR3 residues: CASRGTDYQPQHF. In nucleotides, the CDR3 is TGTGCCAGTAGGGGGACAGATTATCAGCCCCAGCATTTT. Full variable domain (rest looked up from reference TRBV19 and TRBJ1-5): DGGITQSPKYLFRKEGQNVTLSCEQNLNHDAMYWYRQDPGQGLRLIYYSQIVNDFQKGDIAEGYSVSREKKESFPLTVTSAQKNPTAFYLCASRGTDYQPQHFGDGTRLSIL.

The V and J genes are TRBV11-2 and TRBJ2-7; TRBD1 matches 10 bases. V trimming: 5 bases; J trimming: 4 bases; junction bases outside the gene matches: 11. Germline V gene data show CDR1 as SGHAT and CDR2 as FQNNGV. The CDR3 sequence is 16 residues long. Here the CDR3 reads CASSPLRGQGVYEQYF. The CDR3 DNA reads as TGTGCCAGCAGCCCACTCCGAGGACAGGGGGTTTACGAGCAGTACTTC. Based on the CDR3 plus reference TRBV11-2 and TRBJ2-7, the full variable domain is EAGVAQSPRYKIIEKRQSVAFWCNPISGHATLYWYQQILGQGPKLLIQFQNNGVVDDSQLPKDRFSAERLKGVDSTLKIQPAKLEDSAVYLCASSPLRGQGVYEQYFGPGTRLTVT.

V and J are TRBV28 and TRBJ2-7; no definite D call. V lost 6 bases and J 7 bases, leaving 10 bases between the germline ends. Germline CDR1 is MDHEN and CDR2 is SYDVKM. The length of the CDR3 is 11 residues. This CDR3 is CASSPSREQYF. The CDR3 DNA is TGTGCCAGCAGCCCGTCCAGAGAGCAGTACTTC. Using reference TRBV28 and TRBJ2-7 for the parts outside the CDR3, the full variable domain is DVKVTQSSRYLVKRTGEKVFLECVQDMDHENMFWYRQDPGLGLRLIYFSYDVKMKEKGDIPEGYSVSREKKERFSLILESASTNQTSMYLCASSPSREQYFGPGTRLTVT.

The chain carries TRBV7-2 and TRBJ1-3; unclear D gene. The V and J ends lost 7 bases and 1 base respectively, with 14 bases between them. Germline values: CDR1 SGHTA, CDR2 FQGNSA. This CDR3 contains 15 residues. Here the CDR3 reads CASTHGLISGNTIYF. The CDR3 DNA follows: TGTGCCAGCACCCACGGTTTGATTTCTGGAAACACCATATATTTT.

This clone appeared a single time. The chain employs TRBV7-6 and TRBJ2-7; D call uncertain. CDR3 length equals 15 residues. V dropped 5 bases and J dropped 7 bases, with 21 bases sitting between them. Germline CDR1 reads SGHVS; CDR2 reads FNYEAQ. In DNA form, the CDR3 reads TGTGCCAGCAGCCTAAACCCAGCGAATGAAGGAGAGCAGTACTTC. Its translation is CASSLNPANEGEQYF.

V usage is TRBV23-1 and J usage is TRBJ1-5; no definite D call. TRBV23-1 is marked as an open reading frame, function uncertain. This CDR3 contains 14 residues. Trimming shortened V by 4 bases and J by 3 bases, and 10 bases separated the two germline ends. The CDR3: CASSPPSPNQPQHF. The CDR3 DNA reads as TGCGCCAGCAGTCCCCCCAGTCCCAATCAGCCCCAGCATTTT.

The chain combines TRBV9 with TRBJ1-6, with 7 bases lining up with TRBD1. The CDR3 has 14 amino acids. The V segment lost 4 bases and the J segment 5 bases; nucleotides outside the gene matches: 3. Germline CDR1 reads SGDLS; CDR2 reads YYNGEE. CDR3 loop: CASSLQGNNSPLHF. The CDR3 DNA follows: TGTGCCAGCAGCTTACAGGGGAATAATTCACCCCTCCACTTT.

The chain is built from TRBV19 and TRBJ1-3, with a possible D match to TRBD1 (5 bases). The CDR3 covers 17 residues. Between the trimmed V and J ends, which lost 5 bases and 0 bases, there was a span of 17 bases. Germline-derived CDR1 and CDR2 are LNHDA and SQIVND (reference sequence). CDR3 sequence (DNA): TGTGCCAGTAGTTTCCCGCCCTATGACAGCTCTGGAAACACCATATATTTT. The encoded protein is CASSFPPYDSSGNTIYF.